Sequencing of this TCR beta chain was carried out in a study of tumor-infiltrating lymphocytes in primary liver carcinoma (TCRdb year 2017). Looking at the study overall: Roughly five patients with histopathologically diagnosed primary liver carcinoma underwent surgical resection in China between November 2015 and 2016. Hepatocellular carcinoma (four) or combined HCC and intrahepatic cholangiocarcinoma (one) was present in the five patients, who were three men and two women aged 30 to 69 years. The five patients had tumors of stage T1-T3 N0M0, with maximum diameters ranging from 4.2 to 10 cm. Each sample produced roughly 3.65 to 7.13 million productive TCRbeta reads, and read depth showed no significant difference between tissue types. TCRbeta repertoire sequencing, expression microarrays and whole-exome sequencing were combined in the study across five regions of each liver tumor, with adjacent normal tissue and blood also included. A total of approximately 35 specimens from 5 patients, comprising approximately 25 tumor regions, 5 adjacent noncancerous liver tissues and 5 peripheral blood samples, were covered by TCRbeta repertoire sequencing. Repertoires from technical replicates were highly reproducible, with mean shared-clone rates roughly 0.87 and correlation coefficients above 0.98.

Using a constant-region primer and ProtoScript II reverse transcriptase, TCRbeta-specific cDNA was reverse-transcribed from 500 to 650 ng total RNA. TCRbeta libraries were built with three nested multiplex PCR rounds, a slightly modified ARM-PCR procedure. Multiplex TRBV1-TRBV30 forward primers and a Cbeta reverse primer were used in the first two PCR rounds, each of which was run for roughly 10 cycles. A final 25-cycle PCR with Deep VentR polymerase added sample barcodes and Illumina adapters. Before sequencing, amplicons between 200 and 500 bp were purified from gel using a QIAquick gel extraction kit. An Illumina HiSeq 2500 was used to sequence the TCRbeta amplicons, generating 250-bp paired-end reads. On the authors' methods: Trimmomatic v0.33 was used to quality-trim the reads, and FLASH v1.2.11 was used to merge paired reads so that full CDR3 sequences could be recovered. MiGEC v1.2.1b assigned V, D and J germline segments to the rearranged TCRbeta sequences. Clonotype statistics and Shannon-Wiener diversity indices were computed with VDJtools v1.0.0. Except for diversity analysis, only each sample's 250 most abundant clonotypes were used in subsequent analyses to reduce sampling bias. TCRdb cleaned the public reads at Q25 with fastp, built clones with MiXCR and kept in-frame beta chains. Merged by CDR3 protein, the rows form single entries marked with the most common genes and DNA. The V and J calls, along with clone size, are taken from TCRdb and not from the paper's own processing. The sample table holds fewer than 400,000 distinct CDR3 sequences, of which over 55% were seen once. The ten largest clones represent 9% of the sample.

From the germline V gene, CDR1 is SGHAT and CDR2 is FQNNGV. Inclusive of the bounding cysteine and phenylalanine, the CDR3 is 17 residues long. Of the read, only the CDR3 DNA is kept; its 51 bases are in frame from base 1. With respect to this clonotype: Its antigen has not been determined. A read error may account for a junction end that differs from germline.

RNA from unsorted whole blood was extracted with TRIzol reagent, and germline DNA was obtained with the DNeasy Blood & Tissue kit. At the time of sampling, the patients were treatment-naive and had chronic HBV infection. Before surgery, around 4.2 milliliters of peripheral blood were collected into K2EDTA tubes. Paper-wide results and their limitations: A significantly larger repertoire fraction was made up by the top 250 clones in tumors than in blood (p = 0.039). Bulk unsorted samples precluded comparing CD4+ and CD8+ T cell repertoires. Only the TCR beta chain was sequenced, which likely underestimates true repertoire diversity because unpaired alpha chains were not captured. Repertoire overlap was found to be higher between tumor regions (mean about 35%) than between tumor-adjacent (around 17%) or tumor-blood (around 15%) pairs, consistent with antigen-driven expansion. The study included only four or five patients, and the authors note findings should be validated in a larger study.

This clonotype was sampled from a man aged 35 to 55 with primary liver carcinoma and hepatitis B virus infection. Specimen: peripheral blood. The chain was built from TRBV11-2 and TRBJ1-1, with no confidently assigned D gene. The CDR3 protein sequence reads: CASSLVRRADLNTDAFF. The DNA reads as follows: TGTGCCAGCAGCTTAGTCCGAAGGGCAGACCTGAACACTGACGCTTTCTTT.